This record covers a single TCR beta chain. This record comes from a study of blood T cell repertoires in COVID-19. In the study overall: Sources were T cells, B-cell-depleted T cells, or PBMCs; the material itself was cDNA or gDNA.

In the authors' methods: Reference gene primer amplification in the assay estimated nucleated cell counts. The assay was immunoSEQ multiplex PCR, and TCRdb's table has in-frame clones only and misses some. The V and J calls and the clone size are those of that table, but D and trimming were determined from the DNA. The repertoire includes around 150,000 clones, about four fifths of them detected once, and roughly 3.4% sits in the top ten. The sequencing input was PBMCs or T cells enriched from blood (not recorded which). The source of this sequence is a woman aged 55-69 years who had recovered from COVID-19.

CDR3 DNA: TGCAGTGCTAGGGAGGGCAATGAGCAGTTCTTC. It specifies CSAREGNEQFF. The chain is built from TRBV20-1 and TRBJ2-1; the D gene is possibly TRBD2 (6 bases). There are 11 residues in the CDR3. Trimming removed 3 bases at V and 6 bases at J, with 6 bases between. The V gene's germline CDR1 is DFQATT and CDR2 SNEGSKA (reference sequence).